Sequencing of this T cell receptor (beta chain) was carried out in a study of cytomegalovirus exposure and HLA in healthy donors. The wider study: Previous work identified around 120 million unique TCR beta sequences from roughly 180 million T cells.

The PCR was carried out with 60 Vbeta primers and 13 Jbeta primers. Assay used: immunoSEQ multiplex PCR; TCRdb lists only in-frame clones, some missing. The sample has more than 85,000 clones, roughly three quarters seen once. General study findings and limits: The study labeled fewer than 200 TCR beta chains cytomegalovirus-associated. In a later analysis, parvovirus B19, influenza, CMV and Epstein-Barr virus appeared linked to several top co-occurrence clusters. Association of a missense DCLRE1C variant with TCR beta V- and J-gene trimming was reported in a later analysis.

Germline CDR1 is SGHRS and CDR2 is YFSETQ. This CDR3 is built from 15 residues. J was trimmed by 5 bases and V by 7 bases; bases with no gene match: 11. Remarks on this clone: What it binds is unknown.

The TCR sequence derives from a woman aged 50 to 65 in good health and CMV-seropositive. The material sequenced was PBMCs. The rearrangement links TRBV5-1 to TRBJ1-2; 10 bases fit TRBD1. The CDR3 sequence: CASSPQGQGLYGYTF. CDR3 nucleotide sequence: TGCGCCAGCTCCCCCCAGGGACAGGGGCTGTATGGCTACACCTTC.